Following are 5 T cell receptor beta chains from one sample sequenced in a study of shared clonotypes between healthy human individuals. Libraries were prepared by immunoSEQ multiplex PCR; TCRdb keeps only in-frame clonotypes and omits some of them. The sample contains millions of clones, approximately 93% of which appear only once. Sequencing was done on a sample of naive CD4+ T cells from PBMCs. Indicated subset: CD45RA+ positively selected. Receptors originate from a man aged 18 to 29 in good health. Some clones in this sample may be carry-over from other donors' samples.

The chain links TRBV9 to TRBJ1-1, with TRBD1 as a possible D gene (5 bases). The V gene's germline CDR1 is SGDLS and CDR2 YYNGEE. Trimming left V 3 bases short and J 1 base short, with 13 bases between. This CDR3 has 15 residues. The DNA of the CDR3 is TGTGCCAGCAGCGCATCGGGACGCTGGAACACTGAAGCTTTCTTT. Protein: CASSASGRWNTEAFF.

The V and J genes are TRBV5-6 and TRBJ2-3; tentatively, D is TRBD1 (5 bases). CDR3 length: 14 residues. Germline V gives CDR1 SGHDT, CDR2 YYEEEE. The V end lost 3 bases, the J end lost 5 bases, and 13 bases lay between the germline ends. The CDR3 nucleotides read TGTGCCAGCAGCTCAAGGGGTCCGAGAGATACGCAGTATTTT. Protein sequence: CASSSRGPRDTQYF.

The V gene is TRBV7-6, the J gene TRBJ2-5; 7 nucleotides agree with TRBD1. The germline gives CDR1 SGHVS, CDR2 FNYEAQ. The CDR3 is 15 residues long. The J segment lost 3 bases and the V segment lost 5 bases, leaving 9 bases of the junction unmatched. The CDR3 DNA is TGTGCCAGCAGCGCCTTAACAGGGGCGGAAGAGACCCAGTACTTC. This gives the protein CASSALTGAEETQYF.

This chain links TRBV27 with TRBJ2-2; possibly TRBD1 for D (5 bases). V lost 8 bases and J lost 5, with 9 bases in between. The CDR3 is made up of 12 amino acids. Looked up from germline, CDR1 is MNHEY and CDR2 is SMNVEV (reference sequence). The CDR3: CASRKGTGELFF. In nucleotides, the CDR3 is TGTGCCAGCCGGAAGGGGACCGGGGAGCTGTTTTTT.

The CDR3 DNA is TGCGCCAGCAGCTGGGGCGGGCTAGCGGGAAATAATGAGCAGTTCTTC. Residues: CASSWGGLAGNNEQFF. The chain has TRBV5-1 and TRBJ2-1; 9 bases agree with TRBD2. From germline, CDR1 is SGHRS and CDR2 YFSETQ. There are 16 residues in the CDR3. The ends lost 3 bases at V and 7 bases at J; junction bases unmatched: 11.